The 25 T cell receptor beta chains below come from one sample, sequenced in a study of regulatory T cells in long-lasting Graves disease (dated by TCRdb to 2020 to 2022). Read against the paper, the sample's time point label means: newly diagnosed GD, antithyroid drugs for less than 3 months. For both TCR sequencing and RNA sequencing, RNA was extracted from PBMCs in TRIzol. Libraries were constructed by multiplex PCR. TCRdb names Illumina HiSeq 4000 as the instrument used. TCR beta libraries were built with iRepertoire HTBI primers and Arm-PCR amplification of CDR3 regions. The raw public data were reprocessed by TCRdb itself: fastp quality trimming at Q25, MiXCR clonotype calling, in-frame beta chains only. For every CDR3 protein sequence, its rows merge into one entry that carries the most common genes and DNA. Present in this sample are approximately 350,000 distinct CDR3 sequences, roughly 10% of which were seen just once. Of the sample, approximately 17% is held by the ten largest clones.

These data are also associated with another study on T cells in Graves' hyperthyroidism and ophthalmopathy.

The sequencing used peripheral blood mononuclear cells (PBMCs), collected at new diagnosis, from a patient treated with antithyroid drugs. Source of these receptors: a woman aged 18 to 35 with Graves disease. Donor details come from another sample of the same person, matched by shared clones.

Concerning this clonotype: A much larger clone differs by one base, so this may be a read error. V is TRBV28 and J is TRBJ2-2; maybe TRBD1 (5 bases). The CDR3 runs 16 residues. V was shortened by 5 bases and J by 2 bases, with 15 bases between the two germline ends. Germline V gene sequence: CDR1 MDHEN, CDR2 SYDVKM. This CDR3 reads CASSESSGQNTGELFF. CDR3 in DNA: TGTGCCAGCAGTGAGTCGTCAGGGCAAAACACCGGGGAGCTGTTTTTT.

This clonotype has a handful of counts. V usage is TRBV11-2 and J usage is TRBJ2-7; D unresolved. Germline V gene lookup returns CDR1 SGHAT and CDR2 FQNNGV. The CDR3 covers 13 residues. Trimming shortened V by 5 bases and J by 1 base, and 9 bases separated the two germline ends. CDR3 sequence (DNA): TGTGCCAGCAGCCAAGACCCATCCTACGAGCAGTACTTC. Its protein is CASSQDPSYEQYF.

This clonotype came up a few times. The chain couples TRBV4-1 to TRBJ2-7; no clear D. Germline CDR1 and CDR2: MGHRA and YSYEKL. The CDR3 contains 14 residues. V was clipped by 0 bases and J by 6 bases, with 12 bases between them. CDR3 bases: TGCGCCAGCAGCCAAGAGGGCCGGAATGGCGAGCAGTACGTC. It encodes CASSQEGRNGEQYV.

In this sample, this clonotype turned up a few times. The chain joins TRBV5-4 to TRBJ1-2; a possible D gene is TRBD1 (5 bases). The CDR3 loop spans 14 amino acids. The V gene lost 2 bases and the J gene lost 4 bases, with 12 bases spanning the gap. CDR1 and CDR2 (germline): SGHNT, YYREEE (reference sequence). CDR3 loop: CASSFLDRAYGYTF. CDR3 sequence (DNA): TGTGCCAGCAGCTTCCTCGACAGAGCCTATGGCTACACCTTC.

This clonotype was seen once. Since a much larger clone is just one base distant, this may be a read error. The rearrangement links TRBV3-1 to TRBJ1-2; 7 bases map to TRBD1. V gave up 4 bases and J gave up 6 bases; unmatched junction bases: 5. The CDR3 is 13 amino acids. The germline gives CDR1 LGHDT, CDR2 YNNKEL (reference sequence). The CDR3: CASSRGQTHGYTF. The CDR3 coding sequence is TGTGCCAGCAGCCGGGGACAGACCCATGGCTACACCTTC.

CDR3 bases: TGTGCCAGCAAGAATGCAGGGCCAAATCAGCCCCAGCATTTT. The encoded protein is CASKNAGPNQPQHF. The rearrangement uses TRBV14 and TRBJ1-5; possible D gene TRBD1, 5 bases. The CDR3 spans 14 residues. Germline lookup yields CDR1 SGHDN and CDR2 FVKESK. V shed 7 bases and J shed 4 bases, with 14 bases lying between them.

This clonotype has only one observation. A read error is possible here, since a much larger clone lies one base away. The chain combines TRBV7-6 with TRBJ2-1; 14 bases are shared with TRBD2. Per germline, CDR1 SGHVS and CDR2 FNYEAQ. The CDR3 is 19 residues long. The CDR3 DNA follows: TGTGCCGGCAGCTTAGGGGCCCTACGGACTAGCGGGGGGAGAAATGAGCAGTTCTTC. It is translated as CAGSLGALRTSGGRNEQFF.

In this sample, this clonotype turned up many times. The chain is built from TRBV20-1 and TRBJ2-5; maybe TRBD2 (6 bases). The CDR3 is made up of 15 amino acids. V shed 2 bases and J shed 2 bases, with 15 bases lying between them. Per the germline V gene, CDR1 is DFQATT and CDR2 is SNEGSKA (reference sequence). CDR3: CSARLYLGTQETQYF. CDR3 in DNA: TGCAGTGCTAGACTTTACCTAGGGACTCAAGAGACCCAGTACTTC.

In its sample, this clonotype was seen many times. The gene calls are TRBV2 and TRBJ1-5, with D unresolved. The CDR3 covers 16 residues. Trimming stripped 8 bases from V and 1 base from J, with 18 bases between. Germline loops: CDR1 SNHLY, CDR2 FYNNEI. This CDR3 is CASGRRRTGSNQPQHF. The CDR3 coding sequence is TGTGCCAGCGGAAGAAGACGGACGGGGAGCAATCAGCCCCAGCATTTT.

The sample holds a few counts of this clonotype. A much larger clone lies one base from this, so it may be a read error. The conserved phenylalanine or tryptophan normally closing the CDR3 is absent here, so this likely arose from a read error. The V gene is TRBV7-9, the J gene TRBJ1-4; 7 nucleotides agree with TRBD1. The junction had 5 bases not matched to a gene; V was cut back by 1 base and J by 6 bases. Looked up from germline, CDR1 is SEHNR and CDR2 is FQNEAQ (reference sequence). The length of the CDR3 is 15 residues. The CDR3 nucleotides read TGTGCCAGCAGCTTAGTCCAGGGGGACCATGAAAAACTGTTTCTT. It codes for CASSLVQGDHEKLFL.

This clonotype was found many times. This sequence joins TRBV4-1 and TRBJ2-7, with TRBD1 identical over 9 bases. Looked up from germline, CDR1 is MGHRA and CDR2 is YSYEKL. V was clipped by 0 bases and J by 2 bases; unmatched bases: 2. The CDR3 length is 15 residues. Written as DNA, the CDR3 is TGCGCCAGCAGCCAAGAGGACAGGGGACCCTACGAGCAGTACTTC. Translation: CASSQEDRGPYEQYF.

In DNA, the CDR3 is TGTGCTAGTGGTCTATCGGAGGGTGAAGCTTTCTTT. Protein: CASGLSEGEAFF. The chain couples TRBV12-5 to TRBJ1-1; D is unclear. The CDR3 runs to 12 residues. With 5 bases removed from V and 7 bases from J, the gap between germline ends came to 11 bases. The germline V gene has CDR1 LGHNT and CDR2 FRNRAP.

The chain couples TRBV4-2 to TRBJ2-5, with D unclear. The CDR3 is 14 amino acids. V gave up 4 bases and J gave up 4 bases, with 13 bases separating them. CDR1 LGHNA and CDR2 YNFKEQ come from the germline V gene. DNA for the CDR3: TGTGCCAGCAGCCCTGTCGGGTTCCTAGAGACCCAGTACTTC. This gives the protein CASSPVGFLETQYF.

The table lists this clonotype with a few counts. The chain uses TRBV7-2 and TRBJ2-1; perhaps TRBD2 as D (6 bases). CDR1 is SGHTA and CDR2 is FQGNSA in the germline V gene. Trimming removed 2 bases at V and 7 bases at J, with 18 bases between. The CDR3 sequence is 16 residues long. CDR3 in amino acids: CASSLYPTGAANEQFF. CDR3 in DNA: TGTGCCAGCAGCTTATATCCGACGGGAGCGGCGAATGAGCAGTTCTTC.

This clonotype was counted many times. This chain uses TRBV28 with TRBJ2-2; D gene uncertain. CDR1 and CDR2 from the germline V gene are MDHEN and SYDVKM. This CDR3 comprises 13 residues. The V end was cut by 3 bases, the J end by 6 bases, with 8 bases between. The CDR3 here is CASSLWGSGELFF. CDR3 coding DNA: TGTGCCAGCAGTTTGTGGGGTTCCGGGGAGCTGTTTTTT.

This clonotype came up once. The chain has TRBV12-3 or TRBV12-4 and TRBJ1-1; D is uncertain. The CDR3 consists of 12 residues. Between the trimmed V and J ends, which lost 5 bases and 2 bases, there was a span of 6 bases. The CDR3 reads CASSTDNTEAFF. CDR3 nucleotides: TGTGCCAGCAGTACGGACAACACTGAAGCTTTCTTT.

This CDR3 is CSARDPRVDQPQHF. The CDR3 coding sequence is TGCAGTGCTAGAGATCCCAGGGTCGATCAGCCCCAGCATTTT. The chain recombines TRBV20-1 with TRBJ1-5; D perhaps matches TRBD1 (5 bases). V was cut by 0 bases and J by 5 bases, with 11 bases left in between. Germline V gene sequence: CDR1 DFQATT, CDR2 SNEGSKA (reference sequence). CDR3 size: 14 residues.

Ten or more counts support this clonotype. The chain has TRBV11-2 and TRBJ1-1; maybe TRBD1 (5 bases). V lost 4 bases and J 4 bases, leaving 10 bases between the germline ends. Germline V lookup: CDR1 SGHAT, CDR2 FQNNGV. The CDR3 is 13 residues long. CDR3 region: CASSSRTLTEAFF. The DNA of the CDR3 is TGTGCCAGCAGCTCCCGGACACTCACTGAAGCTTTCTTT.

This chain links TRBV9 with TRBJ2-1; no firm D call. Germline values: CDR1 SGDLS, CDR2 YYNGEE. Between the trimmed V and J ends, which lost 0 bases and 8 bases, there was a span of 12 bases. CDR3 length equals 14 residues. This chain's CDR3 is CASSVERFRDEQFF. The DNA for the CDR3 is TGTGCCAGCAGCGTAGAGCGATTCCGCGATGAGCAGTTCTTC.

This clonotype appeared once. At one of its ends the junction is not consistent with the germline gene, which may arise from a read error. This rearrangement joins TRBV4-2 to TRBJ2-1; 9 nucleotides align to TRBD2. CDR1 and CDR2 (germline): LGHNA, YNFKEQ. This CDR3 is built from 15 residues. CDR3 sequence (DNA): TGTGCCAGCAGCCAAGCGGCGGGGGGGGACAATGAGAAGTTCTTC. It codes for CASSQAAGGDNEKFF.

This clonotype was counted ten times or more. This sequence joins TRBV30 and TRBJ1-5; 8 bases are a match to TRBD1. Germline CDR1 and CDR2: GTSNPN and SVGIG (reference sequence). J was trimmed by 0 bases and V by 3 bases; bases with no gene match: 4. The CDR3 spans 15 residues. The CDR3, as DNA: TGTGCCTGGAGGGGGACAGGATTTAGCAATCAGCCCCAGCATTTT. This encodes CAWRGTGFSNQPQHF.

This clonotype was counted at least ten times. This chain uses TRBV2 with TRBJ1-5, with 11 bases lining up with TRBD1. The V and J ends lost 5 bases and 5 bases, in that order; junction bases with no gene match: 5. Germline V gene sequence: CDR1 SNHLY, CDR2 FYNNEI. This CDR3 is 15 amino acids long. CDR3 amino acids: CASSYGTGGYQPQHF. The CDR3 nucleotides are TGTGCCAGCAGTTACGGGACAGGGGGGTATCAGCCCCAGCATTTT.

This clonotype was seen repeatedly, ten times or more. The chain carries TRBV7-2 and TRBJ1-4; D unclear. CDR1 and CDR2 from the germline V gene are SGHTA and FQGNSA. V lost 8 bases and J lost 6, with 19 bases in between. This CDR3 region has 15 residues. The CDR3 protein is CASLRWASRDEKLFF. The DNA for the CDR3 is TGTGCCAGCCTCCGATGGGCGTCTCGAGATGAAAAACTGTTTTTT.

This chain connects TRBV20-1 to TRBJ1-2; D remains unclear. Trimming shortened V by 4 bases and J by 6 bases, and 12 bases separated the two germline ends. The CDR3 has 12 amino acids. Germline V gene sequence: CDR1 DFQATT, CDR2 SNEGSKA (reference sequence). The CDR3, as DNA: TGCAGTGCTATGAGGCTAAGTCATGGCTACACCTTC. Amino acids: CSAMRLSHGYTF.

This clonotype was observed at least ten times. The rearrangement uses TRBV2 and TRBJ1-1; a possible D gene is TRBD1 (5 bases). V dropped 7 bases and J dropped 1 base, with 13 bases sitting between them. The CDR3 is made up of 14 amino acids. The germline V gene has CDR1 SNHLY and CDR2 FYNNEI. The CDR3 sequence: CASTERGKNTEAFF. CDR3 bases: TGTGCCAGCACCGAAAGGGGAAAGAACACTGAAGCTTTCTTT.